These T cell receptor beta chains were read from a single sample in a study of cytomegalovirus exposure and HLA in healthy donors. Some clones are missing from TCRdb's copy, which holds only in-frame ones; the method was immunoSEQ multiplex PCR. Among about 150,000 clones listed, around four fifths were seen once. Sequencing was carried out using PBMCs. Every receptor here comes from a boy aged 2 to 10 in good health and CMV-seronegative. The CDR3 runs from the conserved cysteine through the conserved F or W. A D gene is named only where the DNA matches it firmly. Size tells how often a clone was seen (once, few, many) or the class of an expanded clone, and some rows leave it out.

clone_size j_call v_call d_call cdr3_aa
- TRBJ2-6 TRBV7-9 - CASSSLRLKFSGANVLTF
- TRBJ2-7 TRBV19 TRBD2 CASSLTSGSSYEQYF
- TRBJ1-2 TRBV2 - CASSEDSGYTF
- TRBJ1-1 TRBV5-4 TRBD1 CASSLNRGNTEAFF
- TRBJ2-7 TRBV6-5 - CASSAEQGFSYEQYF
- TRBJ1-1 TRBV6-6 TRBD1 CASRETGGTTEAFF
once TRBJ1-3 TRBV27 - CASSLAGSGNTIYF
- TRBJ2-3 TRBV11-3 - CASSPQSTDTQYF
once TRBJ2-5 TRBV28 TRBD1 CASSLPRQGAGGRQETQYF
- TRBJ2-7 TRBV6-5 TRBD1 CASSYLTTGIYEQYF
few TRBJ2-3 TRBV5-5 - CASSSDLAMGYF
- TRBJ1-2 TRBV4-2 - CASSQDGATGYTF
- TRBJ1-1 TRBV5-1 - CASSLRLNTEAFF
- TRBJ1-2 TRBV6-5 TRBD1 CASNMIRGLGYGYTF
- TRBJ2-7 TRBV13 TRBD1 CASSLQDRGSYEQYF
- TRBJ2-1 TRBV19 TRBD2 CASSIRSGGAFPNEQFF
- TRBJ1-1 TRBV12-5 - CASGWGRWDPEAFF
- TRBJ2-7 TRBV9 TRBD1 CASSVQGASNEQYF
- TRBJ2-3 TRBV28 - CASSQMGQKVTDTQYF
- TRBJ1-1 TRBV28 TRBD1 CASSPPTGGRTEAFF
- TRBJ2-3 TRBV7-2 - CASSLAVTSTDTQYF
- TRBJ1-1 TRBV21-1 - CASSKGGQGIWNTEAFF
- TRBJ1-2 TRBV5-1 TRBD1 CASSWADRGNYGYTF
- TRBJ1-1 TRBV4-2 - CASSQVGVAVQGWEYMNTEAFF
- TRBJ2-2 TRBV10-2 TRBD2 CASSEPSLAGFTGELFF
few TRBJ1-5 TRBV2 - CASSEEQYQPQHF
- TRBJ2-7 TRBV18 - CASSPAGSSYEQYF
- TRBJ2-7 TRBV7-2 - CASSQPRVWGSYEQYF
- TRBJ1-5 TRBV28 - CARRRPNQPQHF
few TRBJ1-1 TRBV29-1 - CSVEGRVVNTEAFF
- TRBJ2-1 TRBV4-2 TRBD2 CASSQDKSGDWGLAGVHEQFF
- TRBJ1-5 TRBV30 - CAWARRRSNQPQHF
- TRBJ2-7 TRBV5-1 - CASAGRPGLYEQYF
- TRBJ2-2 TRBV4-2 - CASSQVAGAGELFF
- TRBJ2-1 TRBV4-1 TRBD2 CASSQARRGAGGFNEQFF